This TCR beta chain was captured by sequencing in a study of cytomegalovirus exposure and HLA in healthy donors. Primers included in the PCR were 60 Vbeta and 13 Jbeta primers. TCRdb's copy holds only in-frame clones and misses some; the assay was immunoSEQ multiplex PCR. The sample shows 150,000 to 200,000 clones, roughly 83% of them seen only once. The specimen sequenced was PBMCs. The TCR sequence derives from a boy younger than 18 in good health and CMV-seronegative.

CDR3 sequence (DNA): TGTGCCAGCAGCGTAGATTGGGCGGGAGTACTAAATGAGCAGTTCTTC. This encodes CASSVDWAGVLNEQFF. The chain joins TRBV9 to TRBJ2-1; the match to TRBD2 covers 7 bases. The CDR3 spans 16 residues. V was clipped by 0 bases and J by 7 bases; unmatched bases: 10. Germline CDR1 reads SGDLS; CDR2 reads YYNGEE.